One T cell receptor beta chain is described in this entry. The data belong to a study of cytomegalovirus exposure and HLA in healthy donors. CDR3 length: 15 amino acids. Germline values: CDR1 SGHNT, CDR2 YYREEE (reference sequence). The trim removed 0 bases at V and 7 bases at J, leaving 3 bases unmatched. PCR was performed using 60 Vbeta and 13 Jbeta primers. In the original processing: Tens of millions of unique TCR beta chains, 8.5 million to 14 million shared, were counted in a later analysis. This table comes from immunoSEQ multiplex PCR, and its TCRdb copy is limited to in-frame clones, with some not included. V and J calls and clone size are copied from that table; D and trimming were computed from the DNA. The profile covers 200,000 to 250,000 clones, with approximately 79% appearing a single time and about 1.7% taken by the ten largest.

This chain uses TRBV5-4 with TRBJ1-6; TRBD1 aligns across 8 bases. The sample taken for sequencing was PBMCs. This clonotype was obtained from a man aged 50 or older in good health and CMV-seronegative. CDR3 loop: CASSLETGGNSPLHF. The CDR3 nucleotides read TGTGCCAGCAGCTTGGAAACAGGGGGAAATTCACCCCTCCACTTT.